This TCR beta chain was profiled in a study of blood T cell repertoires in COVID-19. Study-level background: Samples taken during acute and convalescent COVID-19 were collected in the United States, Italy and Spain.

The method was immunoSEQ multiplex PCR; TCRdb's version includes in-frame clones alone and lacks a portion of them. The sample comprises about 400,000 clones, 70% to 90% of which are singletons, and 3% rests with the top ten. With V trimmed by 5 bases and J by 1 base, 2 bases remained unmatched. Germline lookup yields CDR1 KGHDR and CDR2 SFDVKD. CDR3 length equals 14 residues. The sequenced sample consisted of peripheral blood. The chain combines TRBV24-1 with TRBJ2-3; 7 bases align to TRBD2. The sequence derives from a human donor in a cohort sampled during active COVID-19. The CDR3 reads CATSGAGGTDTQYF. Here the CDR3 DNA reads TGTGCCACCAGTGGGGCGGGGGGCACAGATACGCAGTATTTT.